Shown below are 2 T cell receptor beta chains from a single sample sequenced in a study of blood T cells in healthy people across ages. Together with a sample-barcoded 5' primer, a J-beta primer mix was included in a second PCR lasting roughly 6 to 12 cycles. Each CDR3 protein gets one entry after TCRdb re-called the 5' RACE reads with MiXCR. The data hold fewer than 1,200,000 distinct CDR3 sequences, with 20% to 25% observed a single time. These same data were also listed under a study on T cells of mothers and their children.

Input material: blood. The receptors were sampled from a girl under 10 years old in good health.

The rearrangement joins TRBV24-1 to TRBJ2-5, with D perhaps TRBD1 (6 bases). There are 13 residues in the CDR3. Germline V gene lookup returns CDR1 KGHDR and CDR2 SFDVKD. V was shortened by 1 base and J by 4 bases, with 6 bases between the two germline ends. CDR3 coding DNA: TGTGCCACCAGTGATTTAGGGGGAGAGACCCAGTACTTC. It is translated as CATSDLGGETQYF.

The CDR3 DNA reads as TGTGCCAGCAGCGAGACAGGGGAGGATGAGCAGTTCTTC. Translation: CASSETGEDEQFF. The chain uses TRBV7-3 and TRBJ2-1, with 8 bases identical to TRBD1. The CDR3 is 13 residues long. Trimming cost V 5 bases and J 8 bases; bases outside gene matches: 5. From germline, CDR1 is SGHTA and CDR2 FQGTGA.